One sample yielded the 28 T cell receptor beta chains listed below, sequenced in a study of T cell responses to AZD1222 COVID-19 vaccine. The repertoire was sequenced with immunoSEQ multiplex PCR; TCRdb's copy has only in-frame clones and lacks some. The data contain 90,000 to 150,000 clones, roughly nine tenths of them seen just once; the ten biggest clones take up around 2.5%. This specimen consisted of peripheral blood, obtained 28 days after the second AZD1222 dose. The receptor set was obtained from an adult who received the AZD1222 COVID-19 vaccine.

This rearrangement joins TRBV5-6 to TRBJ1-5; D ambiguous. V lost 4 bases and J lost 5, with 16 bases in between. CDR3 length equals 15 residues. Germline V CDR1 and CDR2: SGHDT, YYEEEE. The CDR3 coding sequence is TGTGCCAGCAGCCGGACGGGGTATGTGGATCAGCCCCAGCATTTT. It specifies CASSRTGYVDQPQHF.

This CDR3 is CASSKWGTTNYGYTF. The CDR3 bases are TGTGCCAGTAGTAAATGGGGAACGACTAACTATGGCTACACCTTC. The chain joins TRBV19 to TRBJ1-2, with D unresolved. This CDR3 has 15 residues. CDR1 LNHDA and CDR2 SQIVND come from the germline V gene (reference sequence). Trimming took off 4 bases at V and 0 bases at J, with 12 bases between the two ends.

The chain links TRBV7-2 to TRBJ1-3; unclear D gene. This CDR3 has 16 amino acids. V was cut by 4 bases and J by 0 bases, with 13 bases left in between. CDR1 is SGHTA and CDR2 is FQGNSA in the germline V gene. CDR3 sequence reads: CASSSPRGSSGNTIYF. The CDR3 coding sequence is TGTGCCAGCAGCTCCCCTCGGGGTAGCTCTGGAAACACCATATATTTT.

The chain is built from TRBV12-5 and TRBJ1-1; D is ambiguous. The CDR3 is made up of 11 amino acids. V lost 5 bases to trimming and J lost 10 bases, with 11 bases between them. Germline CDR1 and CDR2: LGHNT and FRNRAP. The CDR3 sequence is CASGPPNRAFF. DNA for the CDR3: TGTGCTAGTGGTCCCCCGAACAGAGCTTTCTTT.

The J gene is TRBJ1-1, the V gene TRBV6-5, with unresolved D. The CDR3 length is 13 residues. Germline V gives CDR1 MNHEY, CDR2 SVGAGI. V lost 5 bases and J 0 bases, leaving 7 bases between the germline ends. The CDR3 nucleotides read TGTGCCAGCAGTAGGGAGCTGAACACTGAAGCTTTCTTT. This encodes CASSRELNTEAFF.

In nucleotides, the CDR3 is TGTGCCTGGGCTCGGGTCTATGGCTACACCTTC. Encoded protein: CAWARVYGYTF. The chain carries TRBV30 and TRBJ1-2, with D unresolved. The CDR3 has 11 residues. Trimming stripped 5 bases from V and 4 bases from J, with 8 bases between. CDR1 and CDR2 (germline): GTSNPN, SVGIG (reference sequence).

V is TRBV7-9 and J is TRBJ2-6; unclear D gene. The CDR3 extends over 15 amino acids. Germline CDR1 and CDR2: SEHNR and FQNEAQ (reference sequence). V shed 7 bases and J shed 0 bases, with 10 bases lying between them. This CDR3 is CASTLRSSGANVLTF. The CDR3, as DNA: TGTGCCAGCACCCTTAGGTCCTCTGGGGCCAACGTCCTGACTTTC.

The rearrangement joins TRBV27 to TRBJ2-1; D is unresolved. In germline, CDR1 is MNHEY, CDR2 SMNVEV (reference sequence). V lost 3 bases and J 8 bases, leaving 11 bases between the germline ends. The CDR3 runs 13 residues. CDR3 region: CASSFTSRYEQFF. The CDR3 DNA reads TGTGCCAGCAGTTTCACATCCCGCTATGAGCAGTTCTTC.

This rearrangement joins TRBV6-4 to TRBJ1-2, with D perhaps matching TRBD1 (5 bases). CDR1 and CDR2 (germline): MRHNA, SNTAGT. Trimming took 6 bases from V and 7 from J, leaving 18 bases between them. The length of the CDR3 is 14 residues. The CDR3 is CASREEGRASGYTF. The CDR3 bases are TGTGCCAGCAGGGAGGAGGGACGGGCCTCTGGCTACACCTTC.

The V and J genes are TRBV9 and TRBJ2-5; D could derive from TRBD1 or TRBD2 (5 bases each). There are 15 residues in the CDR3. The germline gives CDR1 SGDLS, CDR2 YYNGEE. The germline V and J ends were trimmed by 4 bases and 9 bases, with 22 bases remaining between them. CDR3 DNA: TGTGCCAGCAGCCCTCCGGGTCCCAAGACGGGGCCCCAGTACTTC. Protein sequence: CASSPPGPKTGPQYF.

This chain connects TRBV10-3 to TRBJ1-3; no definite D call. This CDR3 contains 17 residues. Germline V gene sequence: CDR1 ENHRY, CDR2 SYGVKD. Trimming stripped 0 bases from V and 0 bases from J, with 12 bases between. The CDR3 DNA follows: TGTGCCATCAGTGAGTCTTCCGGTTATGGCTCTGGAAACACCATATATTTT. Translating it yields CAISESSGYGSGNTIYF.

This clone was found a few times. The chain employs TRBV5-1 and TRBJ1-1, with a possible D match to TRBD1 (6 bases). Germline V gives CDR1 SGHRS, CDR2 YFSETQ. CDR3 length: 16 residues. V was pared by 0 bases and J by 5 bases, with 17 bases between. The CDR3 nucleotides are TGCGCCAGCAGCTTGGAAGCAAGTAGGGGGGTTACTGAAGCTTTCTTT. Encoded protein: CASSLEASRGVTEAFF.

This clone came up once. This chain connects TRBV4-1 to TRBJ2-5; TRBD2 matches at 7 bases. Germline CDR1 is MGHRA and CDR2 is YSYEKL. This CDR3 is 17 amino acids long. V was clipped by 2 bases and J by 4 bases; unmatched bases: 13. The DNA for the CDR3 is TGCGCCAGCAGCCAAATCAAAATCGGCGGGGGTGGAGAGACCCAGTACTTC. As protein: CASSQIKIGGGGETQYF.

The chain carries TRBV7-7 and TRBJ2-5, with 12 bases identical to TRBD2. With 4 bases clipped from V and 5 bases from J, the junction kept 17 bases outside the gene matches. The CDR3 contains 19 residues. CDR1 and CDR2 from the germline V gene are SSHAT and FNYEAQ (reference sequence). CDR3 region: CASSWARGSSGGAVETQYF. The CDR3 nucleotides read TGTGCCAGCAGCTGGGCGAGGGGGTCTAGCGGGGGGGCGGTGGAGACCCAGTACTTC.

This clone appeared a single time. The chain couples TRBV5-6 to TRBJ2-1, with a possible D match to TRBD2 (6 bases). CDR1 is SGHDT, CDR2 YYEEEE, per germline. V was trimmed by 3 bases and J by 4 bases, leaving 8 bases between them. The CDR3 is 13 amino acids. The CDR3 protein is CASSSGEYNEQFF. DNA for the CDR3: TGTGCCAGCAGCTCGGGGGAGTACAATGAGCAGTTCTTC.

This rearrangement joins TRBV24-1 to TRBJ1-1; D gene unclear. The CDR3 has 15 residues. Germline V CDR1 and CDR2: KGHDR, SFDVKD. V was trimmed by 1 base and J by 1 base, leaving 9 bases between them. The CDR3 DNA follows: TGTGCCACCAGTGATTTAACCAACGGGAACACTGAAGCTTTCTTT. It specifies CATSDLTNGNTEAFF.

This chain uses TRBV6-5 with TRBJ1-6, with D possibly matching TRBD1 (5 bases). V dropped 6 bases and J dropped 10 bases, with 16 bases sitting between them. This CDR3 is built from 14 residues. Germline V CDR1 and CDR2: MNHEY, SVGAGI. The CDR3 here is CASRGVPAWSPLHF. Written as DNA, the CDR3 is TGTGCCAGCAGGGGGGTACCCGCGTGGTCACCCCTCCACTTT.

The CDR3 is CASSQNFNEQFF. In DNA form, the CDR3 reads TGTGCCAGCAGCCAAAATTTCAATGAGCAGTTCTTC. The chain couples TRBV3-1 (or the pseudogene TRBV3-2) to TRBJ2-1; D is undetermined. Deletions cut 2 bases from V and 6 bases from J, with 5 bases between. CDR3 length: 12 amino acids. Germline V lookup: CDR1 LGHDT, CDR2 YNNKEL (reference sequence).

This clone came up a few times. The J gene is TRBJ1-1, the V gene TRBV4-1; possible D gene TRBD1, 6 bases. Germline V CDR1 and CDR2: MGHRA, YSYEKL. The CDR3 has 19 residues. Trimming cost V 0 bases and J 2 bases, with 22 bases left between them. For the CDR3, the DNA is TGCGCCAGCAGCCAAGATTGGAAGGGGGTCAACCACATTAACACTGAAGCTTTCTTT. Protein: CASSQDWKGVNHINTEAFF.

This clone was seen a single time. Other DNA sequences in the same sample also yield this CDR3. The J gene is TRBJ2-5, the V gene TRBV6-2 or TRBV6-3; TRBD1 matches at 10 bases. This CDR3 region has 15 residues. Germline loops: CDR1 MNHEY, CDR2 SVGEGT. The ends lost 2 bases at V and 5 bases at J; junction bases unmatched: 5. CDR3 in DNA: TGTGCCAGCAGTTACCGGACAGGGGGTTTGGAGACCCAGTACTTC. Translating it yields CASSYRTGGLETQYF.

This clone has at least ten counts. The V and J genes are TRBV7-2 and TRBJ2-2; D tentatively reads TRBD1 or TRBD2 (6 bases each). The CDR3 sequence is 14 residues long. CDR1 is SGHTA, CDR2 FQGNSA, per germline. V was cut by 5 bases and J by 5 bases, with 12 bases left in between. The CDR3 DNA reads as TGTGCCAGCAGCCCCGCGGGGACAACCGGGGAGCTGTTTTTT. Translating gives CASSPAGTTGELFF.

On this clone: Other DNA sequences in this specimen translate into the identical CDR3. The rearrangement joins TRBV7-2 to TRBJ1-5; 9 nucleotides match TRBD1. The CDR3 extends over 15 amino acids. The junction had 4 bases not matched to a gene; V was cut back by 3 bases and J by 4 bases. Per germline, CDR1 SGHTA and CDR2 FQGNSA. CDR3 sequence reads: CASSLWGTGNQPQHF. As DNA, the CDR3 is TGTGCCAGCAGCTTGTGGGGGACAGGGAATCAGCCCCAGCATTTT.

The chain's CDR3 is CASSRGYQPQHF. Here the CDR3 DNA reads TGTGCCAGCAGTCGAGGGTACCAGCCCCAGCATTTT. The chain employs TRBV12-3 or TRBV12-4 and TRBJ1-5; no firm D call. The CDR3 consists of 12 residues. V was cut by 5 bases and J by 7 bases, with 9 bases left in between.

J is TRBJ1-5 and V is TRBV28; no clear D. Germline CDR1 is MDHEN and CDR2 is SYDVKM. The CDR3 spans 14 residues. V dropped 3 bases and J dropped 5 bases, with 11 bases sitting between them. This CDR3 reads CASSLHAEYQPQHF. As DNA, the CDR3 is TGTGCCAGCAGTTTGCATGCCGAGTATCAGCCCCAGCATTTT.

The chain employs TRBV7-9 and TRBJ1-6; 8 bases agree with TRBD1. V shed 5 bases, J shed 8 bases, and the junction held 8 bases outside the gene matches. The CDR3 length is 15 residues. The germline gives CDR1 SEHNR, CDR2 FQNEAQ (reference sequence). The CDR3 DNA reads TGTGCCAGCAGCCAGAGAGGACAGGGTGATTCACCCCTCCACTTT. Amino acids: CASSQRGQGDSPLHF.

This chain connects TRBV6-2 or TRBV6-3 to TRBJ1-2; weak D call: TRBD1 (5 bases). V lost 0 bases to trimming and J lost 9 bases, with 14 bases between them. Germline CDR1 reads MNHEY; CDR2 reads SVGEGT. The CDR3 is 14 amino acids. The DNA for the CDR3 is TGTGCCAGCAGTTACTCAGGGGAGTCTCCCAGCTACACCTTC. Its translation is CASSYSGESPSYTF.

This CDR3 is CASSEVGATNEKLFF. The CDR3 nucleotides read TGTGCCAGCAGTGAAGTAGGGGCAACTAATGAAAAACTGTTTTTT. The rearrangement uses TRBV6-1 and TRBJ1-4; D is perhaps TRBD1 (5 bases). CDR1 is MNHNS, CDR2 SASEGT, per germline. Between the trimmed V and J ends, which lost 1 base and 0 bases, there was a span of 6 bases. This CDR3 has 15 amino acids.

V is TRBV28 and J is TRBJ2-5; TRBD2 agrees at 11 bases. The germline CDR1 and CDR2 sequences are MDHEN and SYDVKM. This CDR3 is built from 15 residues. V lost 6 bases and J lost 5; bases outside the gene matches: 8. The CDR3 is CASRLAGALRETQYF. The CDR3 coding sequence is TGTGCCAGCAGACTAGCGGGGGCCTTGCGGGAGACCCAGTACTTC.